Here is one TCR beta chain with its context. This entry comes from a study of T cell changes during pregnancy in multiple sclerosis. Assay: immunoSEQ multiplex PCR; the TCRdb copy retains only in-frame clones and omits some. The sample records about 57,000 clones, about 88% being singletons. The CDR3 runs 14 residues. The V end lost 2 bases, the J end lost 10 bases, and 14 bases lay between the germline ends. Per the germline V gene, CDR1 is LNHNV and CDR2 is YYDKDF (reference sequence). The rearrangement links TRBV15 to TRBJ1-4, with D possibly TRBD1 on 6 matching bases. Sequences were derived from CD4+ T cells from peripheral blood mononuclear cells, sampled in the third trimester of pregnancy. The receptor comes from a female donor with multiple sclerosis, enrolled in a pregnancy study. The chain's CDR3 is CATSRRDKVGKLFF. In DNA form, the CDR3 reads TGTGCCACCAGCAGAAGGGACAAGGTTGGAAAACTGTTTTTT.